This TCR beta chain was identified during a study of blood T cell repertoires in COVID-19. Looking at the study overall: Researchers got acute and convalescent COVID-19 samples from the United States, Italy and Spain. The analysed material was cDNA or gDNA that came from T cells, B-cell-depleted T cells, or PBMCs.

CDR1 KGHSH and CDR2 LQKENI come from the germline V gene. Losses at the gene ends were 6 bases for V and 8 bases for J; bases not matched to a gene: 11. CDR3 length equals 15 residues. Original data processing: Nucleated cell counts were estimated from reference gene primer amplification. Profiled with immunoSEQ multiplex PCR; TCRdb holds only in-frame clones, not every one. V and J calls plus clone size are reproduced from that table; the DNA served to infer D and trimming. The sample lists 250,000 or so clones; roughly 80% were seen once. Sequencing was performed on peripheral blood. The rearrangement links TRBV18 to TRBJ2-1, with 9 bases identical to TRBD1. This clonotype originated in a woman aged 18-30 years with acute or convalescent COVID-19. CDR3 protein: CASSPTGQGVHEQFF. Here the CDR3 DNA reads TGTGCCAGCTCGCCAACGGGACAGGGAGTCCATGAGCAGTTCTTC.